Presented here are 22 T cell receptor beta chains from one specimen sequenced in a study of OX40 agonist ivuxolimab in advanced cancers. The repertoire was sequenced with immunoSEQ multiplex PCR; TCRdb's copy has only in-frame clones and lacks some. The sample holds around 13,000 clones, about two thirds seen once. The sequenced sample was CD4+ or CD8+ T cells sorted from blood, obtained in a trial of the OX40 agonist ivuxolimab. All receptors come from an adult with an advanced solid tumor such as melanoma, head and neck, liver or kidney cancer.

The chain has TRBV11-2 and TRBJ2-7, with 7 bases lining up with TRBD1. Germline V gene data show CDR1 as SGHAT and CDR2 as FQNNGV. V shed 5 bases, J shed 7 bases, and the junction held 5 bases outside the gene matches. The CDR3 covers 12 residues. CDR3 sequence: CASSGPRGEQYF. The CDR3 DNA is TGTGCCAGCAGCGGGCCCAGGGGGGAGCAGTACTTC.

The chain links TRBV2 to TRBJ1-4, with D perhaps TRBD1 (5 bases). Germline loops: CDR1 SNHLY, CDR2 FYNNEI. This CDR3 comprises 15 residues. Trimming removed 1 base at V and 5 bases at J, with 11 bases between. The CDR3 nucleotides are TGTGCCAGCAGTGAAGGTTGGACATCAAATGAAAAACTGTTTTTT. Its protein is CASSEGWTSNEKLFF.

This clone was recorded a few times. The chain uses TRBV2 and TRBJ2-1; no clear D gene. Germline values: CDR1 SNHLY, CDR2 FYNNEI. The CDR3 spans 15 residues. V was clipped by 8 bases and J by 0 bases, with 14 bases between them. CDR3 sequence: CASGWGPDSYNEQFF. DNA for the CDR3: TGTGCCAGCGGGTGGGGTCCAGACTCCTACAATGAGCAGTTCTTC. The full variable domain, rest sourced from reference TRBV2 and TRBJ2-1, is EPEVTQTPSHQVTQMGQEVILRCVPISNHLYFYWYRQILGQKVEFLVSFYNNEISEKSEIFDDQFSVERPDGSNFTLKIRSTKLEDSAMYFCASGWGPDSYNEQFFGPGTRLTVL.

The chain has TRBV4-1 and TRBJ1-2; D is unclear. The V gene lost 4 bases and the J gene lost 4 bases, with 13 bases spanning the gap. Germline loops: CDR1 MGHRA, CDR2 YSYEKL. This CDR3 is 14 amino acids long. CDR3 amino acids: CASSPDGVPYGYTF. The CDR3 coding sequence is TGCGCCAGCAGCCCCGACGGGGTCCCCTATGGCTACACCTTC.

The chain has TRBV19 and TRBJ2-1; 7 bases line up with TRBD2. Germline-derived CDR1 and CDR2 are LNHDA and SQIVND (reference sequence). There are 15 residues in the CDR3. Unmatched junction bases numbered 4, after V lost 5 bases and J lost 0 bases. The CDR3 is CASSPSGSSYNEQFF. The CDR3 region has the DNA TGTGCCAGTAGTCCTAGCGGCAGCTCCTACAATGAGCAGTTCTTC.

The V and J genes are TRBV7-8 and TRBJ2-1; 14 bases agree with TRBD2. The CDR3 is made up of 18 amino acids. The V segment lost 3 bases and the J segment 1 base; nucleotides outside the gene matches: 5. Germline loops: CDR1 SGHVS, CDR2 FQNEAQ. CDR3 in amino acids: CASSLGGLAGVSYNEQFF. The CDR3 region has the DNA TGTGCCAGCAGCTTGGGGGGACTAGCGGGAGTGTCCTACAATGAGCAGTTCTTC.

This chain connects TRBV5-6 to TRBJ2-7, with 8 bases matching TRBD2. Germline V gene lookup returns CDR1 SGHDT and CDR2 YYEEEE. Trimming removed 4 bases from V and 7 bases from J; junction bases left unmatched: 16. CDR3 length: 16 amino acids. CDR3 in DNA: TGTGCCAGCAGCCAAGATTCCGCGGGGGGACTGGGAGAGCAGTACTTC. It is translated as CASSQDSAGGLGEQYF.

The chain is built from TRBV6-1 and TRBJ1-1; D uncertain. V was trimmed by 6 bases and J by 1 base, leaving 12 bases between them. Germline-derived CDR1 and CDR2 are MNHNS and SASEGT. The CDR3 consists of 14 residues. CDR3 sequence: CASRTSDWNTEAFF. In DNA form, the CDR3 reads TGTGCCAGCAGGACCTCGGACTGGAACACTGAAGCTTTCTTT.

The J gene is TRBJ2-3, the V gene TRBV19; no reliable D call. Germline V lookup: CDR1 LNHDA, CDR2 SQIVND (reference sequence). V lost 1 base, J lost 2 bases, and 7 bases lay in between. CDR3 length: 14 residues. The CDR3 DNA reads as TGTGCCAGTAGTATAGGGGTTTTCACAGATACGCAGTATTTT. It codes for CASSIGVFTDTQYF.

This chain links TRBV19 with TRBJ1-5, with a possible D match to TRBD1 (5 bases). V lost 7 bases to trimming and J lost 2 bases, with 15 bases between them. Germline CDR1 LNHDA, CDR2 SQIVND (reference sequence). This CDR3 is built from 15 residues. CDR3 sequence (DNA): TGTGCCAGTAACGGGGACGCGGTAGGCAATCAGCCCCAGCATTTT. It is translated as CASNGDAVGNQPQHF.

This chain uses TRBV9 with TRBJ2-7; D ambiguous. With 0 bases removed from V and 7 bases from J, the gap between germline ends came to 8 bases. This CDR3 comprises 12 residues. Per germline, CDR1 SGDLS and CDR2 YYNGEE. The CDR3 sequence is CASSVDDGEQYF. CDR3 in DNA: TGTGCCAGCAGCGTAGACGACGGGGAGCAGTACTTC.

The chain combines TRBV19 with TRBJ2-5; D ambiguous. The end of the DNA is better explained by TRBJ2-7, so the J call may be wrong. The germline V gene has CDR1 LNHDA and CDR2 SQIVND (reference sequence). The CDR3 has 14 amino acids. As DNA, the CDR3 is TGTGCCAGTAGTATAGATGCACTTACCTACGAGCAGTACTTC. Amino acid sequence: CASSIDALTYEQYF.

V usage is TRBV6-5 and J usage is TRBJ1-1; 8 bases fit TRBD1. Looked up from germline, CDR1 is MNHEY and CDR2 is SVGAGI. The trim removed 7 bases at V and 3 bases at J, leaving 7 bases unmatched. This CDR3 comprises 14 residues. The CDR3 spells CASTRTGSHTEAFF. As DNA, the CDR3 is TGTGCCAGCACCAGGACAGGGTCGCACACTGAAGCTTTCTTT.

The chain carries TRBV28 and TRBJ2-1; 7 bases line up with TRBD2. The CDR3 is 15 residues long. From germline, CDR1 is MDHEN and CDR2 SYDVKM. With V trimmed by 3 bases and J by 4 bases, 6 bases remained unmatched. CDR3 residues: CASSLREGPYNEQFF. CDR3 sequence (DNA): TGTGCCAGCAGTTTGAGGGAGGGGCCTTACAATGAGCAGTTCTTC.

This clone has a handful of counts. This chain connects TRBV10-3 to TRBJ1-2; maybe TRBD1 (6 bases). Looked up from germline, CDR1 is ENHRY and CDR2 is SYGVKD. This CDR3 spans 15 amino acids. V was pared by 10 bases and J by 4 bases, with 22 bases between. Here the CDR3 DNA reads TGTGCCACCCAGGTGGGAACAGGGACTAGCTATGGCTACACCTTC. Translating it yields CATQVGTGTSYGYTF.

This rearrangement joins TRBV5-1 to TRBJ2-5; 11 positions match TRBD1. Germline V gene lookup returns CDR1 SGHRS and CDR2 YFSETQ. The CDR3 consists of 17 residues. The ends lost 0 bases at V and 5 bases at J; junction bases unmatched: 9. The CDR3 sequence: CASSLAVRTGGLETQYF. CDR3 nucleotides: TGCGCCAGCAGCTTGGCCGTCCGGACAGGGGGCTTGGAGACCCAGTACTTC.

This chain joins TRBV4-1 and TRBJ1-1, with TRBD1 matching 10 bases. Germline V gene sequence: CDR1 MGHRA, CDR2 YSYEKL. V shed 3 bases, J shed 7 bases, and the junction held 5 bases outside the gene matches. The CDR3 is 14 amino acids. The CDR3 sequence: CASSHTTGGLEAFF. DNA for the CDR3: TGCGCCAGCAGCCACACGACAGGGGGCCTTGAAGCTTTCTTT.

V gene TRBV6-6 combines with J gene TRBJ1-2; maybe TRBD1 (6 bases). Germline CDR1 MNHNY, CDR2 SVGAGI (reference sequence). The length of the CDR3 is 13 residues. V lost 5 bases and J lost 7, with 14 bases in between. The CDR3 region has the DNA TGTGCCAGCAGTACGCTTAACAGGGTTGGCTACACCTTC. It is translated as CASSTLNRVGYTF.

This clone came up a few times. The rearrangement joins TRBV29-1 to TRBJ1-1, with TRBD1 matching 8 bases. Germline values: CDR1 SQVTM, CDR2 ANQGSEA. After removal of 3 bases from V and 6 bases from J, the junction contained 6 bases not matched to a gene. The CDR3 is 13 amino acids. CDR3 in DNA: TGCAGCGTTGAGGTGACAGGGGCGTCTGAAGCTTTCTTT. Translation gives CSVEVTGASEAFF.

This clone was seen just once. The V and J genes are TRBV19 and TRBJ2-7; D gene unclear. The CDR3 runs to 13 residues. Germline CDR1 LNHDA, CDR2 SQIVND (reference sequence). Trimming took 5 bases from V and 5 from J, leaving 13 bases between them. The CDR3 DNA is TGTGCCAGTAGTCCCCTCCAGGATAACGAGCAGTACTTC. Translation gives CASSPLQDNEQYF.

This chain uses TRBV5-1 with TRBJ1-5, with D uncertain. Per the germline V gene, CDR1 is SGHRS and CDR2 is YFSETQ. The ends were cut back, 4 bases at V and 3 bases at J, with 17 bases in the middle. The CDR3 extends over 16 amino acids. The CDR3 protein is CASSPGRGGPNQPQHF. Here the CDR3 DNA reads TGCGCCAGCAGCCCCGGCCGGGGAGGACCCAATCAGCCCCAGCATTTT.

This sequence joins TRBV9 and TRBJ2-4; either TRBD1 or TRBD2 may supply D (5 bases each). The V end lost 0 bases, the J end lost 0 bases, and 7 bases lay between the germline ends. The CDR3 length is 15 residues. CDR1 and CDR2 (germline): SGDLS, YYNGEE. As DNA, the CDR3 is TGTGCCAGCAGCGTAGGGGGGTTAGCCAAAAACATTCAGTACTTC. Amino acid sequence: CASSVGGLAKNIQYF.